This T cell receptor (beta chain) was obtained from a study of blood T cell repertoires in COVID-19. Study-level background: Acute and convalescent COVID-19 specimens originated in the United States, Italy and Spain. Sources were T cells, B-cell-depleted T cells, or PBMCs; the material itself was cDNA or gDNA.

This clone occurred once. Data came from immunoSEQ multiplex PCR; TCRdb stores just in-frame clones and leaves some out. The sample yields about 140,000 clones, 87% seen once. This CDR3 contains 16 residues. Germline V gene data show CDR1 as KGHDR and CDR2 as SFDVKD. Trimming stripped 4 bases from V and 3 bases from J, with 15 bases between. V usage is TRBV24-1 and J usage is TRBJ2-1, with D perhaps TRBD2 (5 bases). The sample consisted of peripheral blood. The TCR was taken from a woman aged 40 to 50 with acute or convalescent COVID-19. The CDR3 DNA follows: TGTGCCACCAGTGACCCAGCGGCTGAGGGCTACAATGAGCAGTTCTTC. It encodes CATSDPAAEGYNEQFF.